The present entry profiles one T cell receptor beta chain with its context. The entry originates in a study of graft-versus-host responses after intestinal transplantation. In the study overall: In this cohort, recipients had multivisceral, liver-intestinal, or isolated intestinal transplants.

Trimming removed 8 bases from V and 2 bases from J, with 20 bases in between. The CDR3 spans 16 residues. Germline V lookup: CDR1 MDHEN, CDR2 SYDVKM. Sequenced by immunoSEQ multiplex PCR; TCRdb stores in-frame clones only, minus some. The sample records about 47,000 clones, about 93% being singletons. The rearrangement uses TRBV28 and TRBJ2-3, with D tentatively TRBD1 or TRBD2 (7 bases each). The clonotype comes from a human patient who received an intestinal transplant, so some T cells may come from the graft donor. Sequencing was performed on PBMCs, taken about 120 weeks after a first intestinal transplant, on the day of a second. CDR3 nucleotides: TGTGCCAGCCTTTTCCAGGGGGGGCGAATCACAGATACGCAGTATTTT. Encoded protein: CASLFQGGRITDTQYF.